Below are 14 T cell receptor beta chains sequenced from a single sample in a study of blood T cell repertoires in COVID-19. Only in-frame clones appear in the TCRdb table, and some are missing; sequencing was by immunoSEQ multiplex PCR. The table has over 250,000 clones, roughly 80% seen once; the top ten hold about 1.5%. Sequenced material: peripheral blood. These TCRs come from a human donor with COVID-19, enrolled during active disease. The donor label of this sample is uncertain.

This chain joins TRBV3-1 (or the pseudogene TRBV3-2) and TRBJ2-2; 7 bases fit TRBD1. The CDR3 spans 15 residues. Germline loops: CDR1 LGHDT, CDR2 YNNKEL (reference sequence). Germline trimming cut 4 bases from V and 4 bases from J; bases unmatched to any gene: 6. The DNA of the CDR3 is TGTGCCAGCAGCCGCAGACAGGGAATCACCGGGGAGCTGTTTTTT. Its protein product is CASSRRQGITGELFF.

The chain is built from TRBV19 and TRBJ2-3; D is uncertain. The CDR3 totals 13 residues. Looked up from germline, CDR1 is LNHDA and CDR2 is SQIVND (reference sequence). V was cut by 5 bases and J by 4 bases, with 10 bases left in between. Written as DNA, the CDR3 is TGTGCCAGTAGTCCCCCAGTGGCAGATACGCAGTATTTT. Translating gives CASSPPVADTQYF.

The V and J genes are TRBV2 and TRBJ1-4; TRBD1 agrees at 12 bases. This CDR3 is built from 15 residues. Germline CDR1 is SNHLY and CDR2 is FYNNEI. V was pared by 4 bases and J by 8 bases, with 5 bases of the junction left unmatched. CDR3 DNA sequence: TGTGCCAGCAGTGGGGACAGGGGGCTAGGGGAAAAACTGTTTTTT. This translates into CASSGDRGLGEKLFF.

The chain combines TRBV9 with TRBJ1-1, with a possible D match to TRBD1 (6 bases). The CDR3 has 14 residues. V was trimmed by 4 bases and J by 0 bases, leaving 10 bases between them. The germline CDR1 and CDR2 sequences are SGDLS and YYNGEE. The CDR3, as DNA: TGTGCCAGCAGCCCGGGACAAATGAACACTGAAGCTTTCTTT. This gives the protein CASSPGQMNTEAFF.

This sequence joins TRBV19 and TRBJ2-3, with 12 bases that match TRBD2. The CDR3 is 16 residues long. Germline CDR1 and CDR2: LNHDA and SQIVND (reference sequence). J gave up 1 base and V 4 bases, and 3 bases lay outside the gene matches. The CDR3 loop is CASSSRLAGGTDTQYF. In DNA, the CDR3 is TGTGCCAGTAGTAGCCGACTAGCGGGAGGCACAGATACGCAGTATTTT. Looking up the rest from reference TRBV19 and TRBJ2-3 gives the full variable domain: DGGITQSPKYLFRKEGQNVTLSCEQNLNHDAMYWYRQDPGQGLRLIYYSQIVNDFQKGDIAEGYSVSREKKESFPLTVTSAQKNPTAFYLCASSSRLAGGTDTQYFGPGTRLTVL.

To note about this clone: Within the sample, other DNA sequences also encode this same CDR3. J is TRBJ2-3 and V is TRBV5-1; 8 bases fit TRBD2. The CDR3 sequence is 16 residues long. The germline V gene encodes CDR1 SGHRS and CDR2 YFSETQ. The J segment lost 3 bases and the V segment lost 0 bases, leaving 6 bases of the junction unmatched. DNA of the CDR3: TGCGCCAGCAGCTTGGGGGTAGCGGGACGAACAGATACGCAGTATTTT. This sequence encodes CASSLGVAGRTDTQYF.

V usage is TRBV12-3 or TRBV12-4 and J usage is TRBJ1-1; D uncertain. The CDR3 is made up of 13 amino acids. V was cut by 7 bases and J by 0 bases, with 9 bases left in between. This chain's CDR3 is CASTIEVNTEAFF. The CDR3 DNA reads as TGTGCCAGCACTATTGAGGTGAACACTGAAGCTTTCTTT.

The chain is built from TRBV19 and TRBJ2-3; perhaps TRBD2 as D (5 bases). CDR3 length: 11 residues. V was clipped by 7 bases and J by 5 bases, with 7 bases between them. Germline-derived CDR1 and CDR2 are LNHDA and SQIVND (reference sequence). CDR3 in amino acids: CASKGVDTQYF. In DNA, the CDR3 is TGTGCCAGTAAGGGAGTAGATACGCAGTATTTT.

This clone appeared once. V usage is TRBV7-3 and J usage is TRBJ2-1; 9 nucleotides match TRBD2. With V trimmed by 5 bases and J by 6 bases, 11 bases remained unmatched. The length of the CDR3 is 16 residues. Germline loops: CDR1 SGHTA, CDR2 FQGTGA. The CDR3 region has the DNA TGTGCCAGCAGCCCGGGCGCGGGAGGGCCCGTCAATGAGCAGTTCTTC. This codes for CASSPGAGGPVNEQFF.

This chain links TRBV4-3 with TRBJ1-2, with D possibly TRBD1 on 5 matching bases. V was trimmed by 0 bases and J by 3 bases, leaving 11 bases between them. Germline CDR1 reads LGHNA; CDR2 reads YSLEER. This CDR3 is 15 amino acids long. Written as DNA, the CDR3 is TGCGCCAGCAGCCAAGATTACAGGACCGACTATGGCTACACCTTC. It translates to CASSQDYRTDYGYTF.

The rearrangement joins TRBV3-1 (or the pseudogene TRBV3-2) to TRBJ2-5, with TRBD2 identical over 8 bases. J gave up 2 bases and V 1 base, and 6 bases lay outside the gene matches. CDR1 and CDR2 (germline): LGHDT, YNNKEL (reference sequence). The CDR3 sequence is 16 residues long. CDR3 nucleotides: TGTGCCAGCAGCCAAGCTGGGCGGGAGGCACAAGAGACCCAGTACTTC. This translates into CASSQAGREAQETQYF.

V and J are TRBV7-9 and TRBJ2-7; 7 bases map to TRBD1. CDR3 length: 14 residues. The V gene end was trimmed by 3 bases and the J gene end by 5 bases; junction bases not matched to a gene: 7. CDR1 and CDR2 from the germline V gene are SEHNR and FQNEAQ (reference sequence). The chain's CDR3 is CASSFIRGLNEQYF. CDR3 DNA sequence: TGTGCCAGCAGCTTCATTAGGGGGCTAAACGAGCAGTACTTC. Full variable domain (outside the CDR3, taken from reference TRBV7-9 and TRBJ2-7): DTGVSQNPRHKITKRGQNVTFRCDPISEHNRLYWYRQTLGQGPEFLTYFQNEAQLEKSRLLSDRFSAERPKGSFSTLEIQRTEQGDSAMYLCASSFIRGLNEQYFGPGTRLTVT.

The chain joins TRBV3-1 (or the pseudogene TRBV3-2) to TRBJ1-5; D gene uncertain. CDR3 size: 14 residues. V lost 0 bases and J 4 bases, leaving 7 bases between the germline ends. Germline CDR1 LGHDT, CDR2 YNNKEL (reference sequence). The chain's CDR3 is CASSQDSENQPQHF. CDR3 nucleotides: TGTGCCAGCAGCCAAGACAGCGAAAATCAGCCCCAGCATTTT.

The chain employs TRBV29-1 and TRBJ1-2, with 11 nucleotides matching TRBD1. Germline V CDR1 and CDR2: SQVTM, ANQGSEA. V shed 3 bases, J shed 6 bases, and the junction held 12 bases outside the gene matches. The CDR3 sequence is 16 residues long. The CDR3 bases are TGCAGCGTTGACTTTCGTCCCGGGACAGGGGGTAATGGCTACACCTTC. This encodes CSVDFRPGTGGNGYTF.